A selection of T cell receptor beta chains follows, all from one sample in a study of molecular identifiers for immune sequencing clone quantification. TCRdb redid the calling of the PCR reads with MiXCR, one entry per CDR3 protein. The repertoire holds some 320,000 distinct CDR3 sequences, over 20% seen once, with approximately 0.85% in the top ten. The specimen was naive CD8+ T cells from blood, with Jurkat cell RNA spiked in. The source is a human donor in good health. Some libraries in this study had Jurkat cell RNA spiked in. The CDR3 runs from the conserved cysteine through the conserved F or W. A D gene is named only where the DNA matches it firmly. Clone size is not always given. Where it is, it says once, few, many or a class for expanded clones.

v_call	d_call	j_call	clone_size	cdr3_aa	cdr3_nt
TRBV4-1	TRBD2	TRBJ2-1	-	CASSPFSGGAHKQFF	TGCGCCAGCAGCCCTTTCAGCGGGGGGGCCCATAAGCAGTTCTTC
TRBV5-1	-	TRBJ1-3	many	CASSLDGLFRNTIYF	TGCGCCAGCAGCTTGGACGGGCTCTTTCGGAACACCATATATTTT
TRBV12-3/TRBV12-4	-	TRBJ1-5	many	CASRDTGAANQPQHF	TGTGCCAGCAGAGACACAGGCGCCGCCAATCAGCCCCAGCATTTT
TRBV10-3	-	TRBJ2-1	-	CAISDVTSSYNEQFF	TGTGCCATCAGTGATGTGACGAGCTCCTACAATGAGCAGTTCTTC
TRBV10-3	TRBD1	TRBJ2-3	-	CAISEKTGDDSTDTQYF	TGTGCCATCAGTGAGAAGACAGGGGATGATAGCACAGATACGCAGTATTTT
TRBV4-2	-	TRBJ2-7	once	CASRQVEALGSSYGQYF	TGTGCCAGCCGCCAAGTAGAGGCCCTCGGGAGCTCCTACGGGCAGTACTTC
TRBV29-1	-	TRBJ2-5	many	CSVEEAVSLKTQYF	TGCAGCGTTGAAGAAGCGGTCAGTCTGAAGACCCAGTACTTC
TRBV30	TRBD1	TRBJ2-3	many	CACGQELLTDTQYF	TGTGCCTGCGGACAGGAGCTCCTCACAGATACGCAGTATTTT
TRBV4-1	TRBD2	TRBJ2-7	-	CASSQEEWTSGRYEQYF	TGCGCCAGCAGCCAAGAAGAGTGGACTAGCGGGAGGTACGAGCAGTACTTC
TRBV4-3	TRBD2	TRBJ2-5	few	CASSQSARASGSQETQYF	TGCGCCAGCAGCCAATCTGCGAGGGCTAGCGGATCTCAAGAGACCCAGTACTTC
TRBV9	-	TRBJ2-7	few	CASSVGGGREQYF	TGTGCCAGCAGCGTGGGAGGGGGCCGCGAGCAGTACTTC
TRBV5-5	-	TRBJ2-6	-	CASSLAGAPHSGANVLTF	TGTGCCAGCAGCTTGGCCGGGGCACCGCACTCTGGGGCCAACGTCCTGACTTTC
TRBV9	-	TRBJ2-1	many	CASSVGAGTYNEQFF	TGTGCCAGCAGCGTAGGCGCCGGTACCTACAATGAGCAGTTCTTC
TRBV6-2/TRBV6-3	-	TRBJ1-2	-	CASSYRTEPVPNSYGYTF	TGTGCCAGCAGTTATCGGACGGAGCCTGTCCCGAACTCCTATGGCTACACCTTC
TRBV30	-	TRBJ1-3	few	CAWAPGVGSGNTIYF	TGTGCCTGGGCCCCGGGTGTCGGGTCTGGAAACACCATATATTTT
TRBV28	TRBD2	TRBJ2-3	-	CVSNHMAGASLEDTQYF	TGTGTCAGCAATCATATGGCGGGAGCCTCCTTGGAAGATACGCAGTATTTT
TRBV5-4	-	TRBJ1-5	few	CASSLEGTGSNQPQHF	TGTGCCAGCAGCTTGGAGGGGACGGGGAGCAATCAGCCCCAGCATTTT
TRBV5-1	-	TRBJ1-1	many	CASSPYPVGAPGVTFF	TGCGCCAGCAGCCCCTACCCAGTTGGGGCGCCCGGGGTAACTTTCTTT
TRBV12-3/TRBV12-4	TRBD1	TRBJ1-2	many	CASSYTPSLTGGNNYGYTF	TGTGCCAGCAGTTATACCCCCAGTCTGACAGGGGGCAATAACTATGGCTACACCTTC
TRBV28	-	TRBJ2-7	-	CDSSLDSTYEQYF	TGTGACAGCAGTTTGGACTCCACCTACGAGCAGTACTTC
TRBV24-1	-	TRBJ2-1	many	CATSDKLSNEQFF	TGTGCCACCAGTGATAAACTAAGCAATGAGCAGTTCTTC
TRBV6-2/TRBV6-3	-	TRBJ2-1	many	CASRGWDEQFF	TGTGCCAGCAGGGGTTGGGATGAGCAGTTCTTC
TRBV2	-	TRBJ2-6	-	CASMESIRSGANVLTF	TGTGCCAGCATGGAAAGCATTCGCTCGGGGGCCAACGTCCTGACTTTC
TRBV11-2	TRBD2	TRBJ2-5	-	CASSLRFSGEQETQYF	TGTGCCAGCAGCTTAAGGTTTAGCGGGGAACAAGAGACCCAGTACTTC
TRBV2	TRBD2	TRBJ2-3	-	CASSEGLALTDTQYF	TGTGCCAGCAGTGAGGGACTAGCGTTAACAGATACGCAGTATTTT
TRBV7-8	TRBD1	TRBJ2-7	many	CASSPVTGASSYEQYF	TGTGCCAGCAGCCCGGTGACAGGGGCCAGCTCCTACGAGCAGTACTTC
TRBV19	-	TRBJ2-3	many	CASSTRQKDTQYF	TGTGCCAGTAGTACCAGACAGAAGGATACGCAGTATTTT